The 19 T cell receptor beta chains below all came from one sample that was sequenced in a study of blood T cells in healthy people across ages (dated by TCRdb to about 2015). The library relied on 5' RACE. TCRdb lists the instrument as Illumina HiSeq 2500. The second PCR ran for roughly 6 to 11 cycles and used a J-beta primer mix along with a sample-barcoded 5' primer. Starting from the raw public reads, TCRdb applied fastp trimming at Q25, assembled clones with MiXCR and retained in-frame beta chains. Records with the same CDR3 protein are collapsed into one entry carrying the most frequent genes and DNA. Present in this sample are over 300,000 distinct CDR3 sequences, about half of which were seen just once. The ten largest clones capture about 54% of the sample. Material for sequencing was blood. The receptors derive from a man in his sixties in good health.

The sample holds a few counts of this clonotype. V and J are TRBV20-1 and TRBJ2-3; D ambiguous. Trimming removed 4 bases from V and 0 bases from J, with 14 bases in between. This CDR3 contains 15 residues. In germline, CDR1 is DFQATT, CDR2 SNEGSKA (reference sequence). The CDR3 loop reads CSAIRPHVSTDTQYF. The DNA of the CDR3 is TGCAGTGCTATACGCCCGCACGTTAGCACAGATACGCAGTATTTT.

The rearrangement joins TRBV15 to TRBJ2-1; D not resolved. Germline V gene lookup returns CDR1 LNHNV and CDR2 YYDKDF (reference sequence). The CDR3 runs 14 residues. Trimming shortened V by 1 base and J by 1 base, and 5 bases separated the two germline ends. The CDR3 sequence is CATSRVASYNEQFF. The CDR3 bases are TGTGCCACCAGCAGAGTAGCTTCCTACAATGAGCAGTTCTTC.

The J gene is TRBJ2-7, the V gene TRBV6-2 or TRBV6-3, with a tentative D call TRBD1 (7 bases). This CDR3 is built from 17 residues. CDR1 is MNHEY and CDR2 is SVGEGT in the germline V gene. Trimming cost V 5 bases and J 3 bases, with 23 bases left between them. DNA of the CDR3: TGTGCCAGCAGTGGCGGGACAGACCTGGTACTTCGCTACGAGCAGTACTTC. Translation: CASSGGTDLVLRYEQYF.

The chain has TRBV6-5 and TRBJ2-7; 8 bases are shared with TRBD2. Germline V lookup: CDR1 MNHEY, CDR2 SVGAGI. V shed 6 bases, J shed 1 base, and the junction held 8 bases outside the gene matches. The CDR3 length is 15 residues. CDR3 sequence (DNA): TGTGCCAGCAGCCTACAGCGCGGGGGGTCCTACGAGCAGTACTTC. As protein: CASSLQRGGSYEQYF.

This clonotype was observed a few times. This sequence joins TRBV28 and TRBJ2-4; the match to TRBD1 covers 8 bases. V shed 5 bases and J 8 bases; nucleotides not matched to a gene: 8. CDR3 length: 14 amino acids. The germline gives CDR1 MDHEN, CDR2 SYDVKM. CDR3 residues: CASSNQGAADIQYF. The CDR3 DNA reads TGTGCCAGCAGTAATCAGGGGGCCGCGGACATTCAGTACTTC.

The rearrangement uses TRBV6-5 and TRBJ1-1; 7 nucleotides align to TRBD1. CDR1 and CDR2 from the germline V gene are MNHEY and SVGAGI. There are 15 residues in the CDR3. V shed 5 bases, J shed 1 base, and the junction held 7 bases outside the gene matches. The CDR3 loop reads CASSRRKGANTEAFF. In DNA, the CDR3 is TGTGCCAGCAGTCGACGAAAGGGGGCGAACACTGAAGCTTTCTTT.

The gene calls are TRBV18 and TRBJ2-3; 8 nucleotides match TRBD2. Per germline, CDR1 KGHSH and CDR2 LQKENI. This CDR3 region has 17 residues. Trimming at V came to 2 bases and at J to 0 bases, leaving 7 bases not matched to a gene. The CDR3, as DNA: TGTGCCAGCTCACCAGAGGTAGCGGGGCATAGCACAGATACGCAGTATTTT. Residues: CASSPEVAGHSTDTQYF.

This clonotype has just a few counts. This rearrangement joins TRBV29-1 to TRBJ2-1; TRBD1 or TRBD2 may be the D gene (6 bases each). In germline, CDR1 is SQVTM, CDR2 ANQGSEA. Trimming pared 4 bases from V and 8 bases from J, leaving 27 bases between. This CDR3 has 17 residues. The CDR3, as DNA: TGCAGCGTTGCACCCTGGAGGGGGGCTCGGAATGATGATGAGCAGTTCTTC. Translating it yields CSVAPWRGARNDDEQFF.

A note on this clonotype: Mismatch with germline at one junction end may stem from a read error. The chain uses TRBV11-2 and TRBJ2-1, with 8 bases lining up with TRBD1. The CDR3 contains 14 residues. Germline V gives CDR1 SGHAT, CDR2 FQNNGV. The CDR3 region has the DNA TGTGCCAGCAGGCGGGACAGGATCAACAATGAGCGGTTCTTC. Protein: CASRRDRINNERFF.

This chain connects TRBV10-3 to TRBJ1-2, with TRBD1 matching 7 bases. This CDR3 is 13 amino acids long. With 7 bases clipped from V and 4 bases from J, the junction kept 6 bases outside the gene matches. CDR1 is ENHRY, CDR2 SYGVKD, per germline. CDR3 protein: CAITSRQGYGYTF. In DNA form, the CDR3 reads TGTGCCATCACCTCCAGACAGGGCTATGGCTACACCTTC.

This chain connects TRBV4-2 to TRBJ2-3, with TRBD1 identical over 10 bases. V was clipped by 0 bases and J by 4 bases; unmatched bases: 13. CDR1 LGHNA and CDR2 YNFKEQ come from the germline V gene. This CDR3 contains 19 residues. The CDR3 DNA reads TGTGCCAGCAGCCAAGAGCCCCTCCTGACAGGGGGCTCGGCAGATACGCAGTATTTT. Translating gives CASSQEPLLTGGSADTQYF.

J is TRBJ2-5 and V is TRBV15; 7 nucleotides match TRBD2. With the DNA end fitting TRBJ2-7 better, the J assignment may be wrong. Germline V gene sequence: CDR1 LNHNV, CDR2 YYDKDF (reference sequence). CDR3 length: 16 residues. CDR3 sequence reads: CATSTDRGGRRVEQYF. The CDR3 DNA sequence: TGTGCCACCAGCACCGACCGAGGCGGGAGACGGGTCGAGCAGTACTTC.

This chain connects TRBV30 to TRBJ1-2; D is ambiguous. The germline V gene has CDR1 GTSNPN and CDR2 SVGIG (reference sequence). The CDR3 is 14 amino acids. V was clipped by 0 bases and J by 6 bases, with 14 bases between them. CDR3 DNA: TGTGCCTGGAGTGTACAAGGTTTAGGGAATGGCTACACCTTC. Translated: CAWSVQGLGNGYTF.

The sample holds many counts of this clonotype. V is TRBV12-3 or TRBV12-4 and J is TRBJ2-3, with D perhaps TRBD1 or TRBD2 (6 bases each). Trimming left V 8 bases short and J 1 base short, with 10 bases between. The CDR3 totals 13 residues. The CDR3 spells CASGRGGTDTQYF. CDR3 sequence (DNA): TGTGCCAGCGGAAGGGGGGGCACAGATACGCAGTATTTT.

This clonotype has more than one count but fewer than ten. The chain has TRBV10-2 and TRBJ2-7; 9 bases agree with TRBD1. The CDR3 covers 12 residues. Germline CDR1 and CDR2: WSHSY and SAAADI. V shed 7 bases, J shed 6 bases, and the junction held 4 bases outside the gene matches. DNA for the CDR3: TGCGCCAGCACCTCGACAGGGGGCGAGCAGTACTTC. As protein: CASTSTGGEQYF.

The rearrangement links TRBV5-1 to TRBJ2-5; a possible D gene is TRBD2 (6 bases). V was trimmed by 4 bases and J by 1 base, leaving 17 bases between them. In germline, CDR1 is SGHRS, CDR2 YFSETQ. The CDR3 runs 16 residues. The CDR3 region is CASSPGTLGGQETQYF. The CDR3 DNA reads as TGCGCCAGCAGCCCCGGGACTCTGGGCGGCCAAGAGACCCAGTACTTC.

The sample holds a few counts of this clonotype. The CDR3 nucleotides are TGCAGCGTTAAGACAGGTTCTGACTATGGCTACACCTTC. Translation gives CSVKTGSDYGYTF. The chain joins TRBV29-1 to TRBJ1-2; TRBD1 might be the D (6 bases). The CDR3 is made up of 13 amino acids. The germline CDR1 and CDR2 sequences are SQVTM and ANQGSEA. Trimming left V 5 bases short and J 3 bases short, with 13 bases between.

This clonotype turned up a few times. CDR3 bases: TGCGCCAGCAGCTTGGGACTAGCGGGAGCGACAGATACGCAGTATTTT. Translated: CASSLGLAGATDTQYF. The rearrangement joins TRBV5-1 to TRBJ2-3, with 12 bases matching TRBD2. Germline CDR1 SGHRS, CDR2 YFSETQ. The CDR3 contains 16 residues. V lost 0 bases, J lost 3 bases, and 2 bases stayed unmatched.

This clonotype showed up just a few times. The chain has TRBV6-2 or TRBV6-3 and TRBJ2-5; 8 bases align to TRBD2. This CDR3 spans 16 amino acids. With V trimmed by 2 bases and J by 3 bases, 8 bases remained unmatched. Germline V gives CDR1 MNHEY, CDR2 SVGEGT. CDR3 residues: CASSYPLLAVKETQYF. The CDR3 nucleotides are TGTGCCAGCAGTTACCCCCTACTAGCGGTCAAAGAGACCCAGTACTTC.